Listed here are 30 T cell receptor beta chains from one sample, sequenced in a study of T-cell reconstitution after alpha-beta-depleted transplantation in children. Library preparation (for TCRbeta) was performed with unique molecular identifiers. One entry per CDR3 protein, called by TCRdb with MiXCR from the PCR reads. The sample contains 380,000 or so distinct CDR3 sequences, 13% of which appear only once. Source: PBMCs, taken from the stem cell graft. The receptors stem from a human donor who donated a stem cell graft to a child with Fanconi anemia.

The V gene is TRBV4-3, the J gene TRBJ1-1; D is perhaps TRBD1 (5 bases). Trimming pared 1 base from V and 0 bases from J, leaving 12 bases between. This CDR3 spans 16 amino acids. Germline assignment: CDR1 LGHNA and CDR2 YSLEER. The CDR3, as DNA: TGCGCCAGCAGCCAAGGGGACCGGTGGTTGAACACTGAAGCTTTCTTT. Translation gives CASSQGDRWLNTEAFF.

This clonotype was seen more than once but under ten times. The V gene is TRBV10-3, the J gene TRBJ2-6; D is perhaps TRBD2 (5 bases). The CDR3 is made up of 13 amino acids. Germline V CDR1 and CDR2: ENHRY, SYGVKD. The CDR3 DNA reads TGTGCTACCCGGGACTCTGGGGCCAACGTCCTGACTTTC. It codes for CATRDSGANVLTF.

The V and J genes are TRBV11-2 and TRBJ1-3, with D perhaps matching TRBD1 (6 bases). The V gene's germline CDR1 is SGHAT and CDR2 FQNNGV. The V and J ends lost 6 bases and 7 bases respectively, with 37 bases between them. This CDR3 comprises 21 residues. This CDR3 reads CASRKPPLMALERGSRNTIYF. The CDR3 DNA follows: TGTGCCAGCAGGAAACCTCCCCTGATGGCTCTAGAGAGGGGGTCACGGAACACCATATATTTT.

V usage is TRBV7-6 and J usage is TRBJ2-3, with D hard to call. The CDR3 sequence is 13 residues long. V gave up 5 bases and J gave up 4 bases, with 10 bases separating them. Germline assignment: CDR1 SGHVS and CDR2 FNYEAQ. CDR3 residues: CASSPEWADTQYF. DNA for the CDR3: TGTGCCAGCAGCCCCGAGTGGGCAGATACGCAGTATTTT.

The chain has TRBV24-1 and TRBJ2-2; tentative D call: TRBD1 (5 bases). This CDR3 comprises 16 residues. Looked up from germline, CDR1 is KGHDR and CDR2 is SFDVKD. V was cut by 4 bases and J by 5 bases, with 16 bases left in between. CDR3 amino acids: CATSDPTPPGTGELFF. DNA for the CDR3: TGTGCCACCAGTGACCCAACACCTCCAGGGACCGGGGAGCTGTTTTTT.

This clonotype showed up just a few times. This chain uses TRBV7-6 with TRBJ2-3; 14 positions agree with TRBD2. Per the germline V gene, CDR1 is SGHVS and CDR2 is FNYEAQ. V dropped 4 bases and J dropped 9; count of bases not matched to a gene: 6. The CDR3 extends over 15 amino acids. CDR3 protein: CASSSPTSGGETQYF. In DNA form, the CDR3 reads TGTGCCAGCAGCTCCCCGACTAGCGGGGGGGAGACGCAGTATTTT.

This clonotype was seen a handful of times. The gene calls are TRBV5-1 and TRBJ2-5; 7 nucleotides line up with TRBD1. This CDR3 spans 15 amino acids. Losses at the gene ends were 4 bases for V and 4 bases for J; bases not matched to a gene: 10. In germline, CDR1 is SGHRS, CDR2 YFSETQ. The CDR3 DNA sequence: TGCGCCAGCAGCACCCCGGGACAGAGCCCAGAGACCCAGTACTTC. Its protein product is CASSTPGQSPETQYF. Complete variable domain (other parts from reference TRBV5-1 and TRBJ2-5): KAGVTQTPRYLIKTRGQQVTLSCSPISGHRSVSWYQQTPGQGLQFLFEYFSETQRNKGNFPGRFSGRQFSNSRSEMNVSTLELGDSALYLCASSTPGQSPETQYFGPGTRLLVL.

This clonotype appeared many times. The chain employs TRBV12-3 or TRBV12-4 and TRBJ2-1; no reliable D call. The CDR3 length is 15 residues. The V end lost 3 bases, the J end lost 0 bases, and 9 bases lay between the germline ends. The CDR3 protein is CASSFGQSSYNEQFF. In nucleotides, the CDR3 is TGTGCCAGCAGTTTCGGGCAAAGCTCCTACAATGAGCAGTTCTTC.

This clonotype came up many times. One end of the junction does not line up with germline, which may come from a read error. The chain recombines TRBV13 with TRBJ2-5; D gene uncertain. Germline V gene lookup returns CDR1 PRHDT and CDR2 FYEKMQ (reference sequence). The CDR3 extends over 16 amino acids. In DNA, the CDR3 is TGTGCCAGCAGCCTAGGGTTTCCCGTCACCCAAGAGACCCAGTACTTC. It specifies CASSLGFPVTQETQYF.

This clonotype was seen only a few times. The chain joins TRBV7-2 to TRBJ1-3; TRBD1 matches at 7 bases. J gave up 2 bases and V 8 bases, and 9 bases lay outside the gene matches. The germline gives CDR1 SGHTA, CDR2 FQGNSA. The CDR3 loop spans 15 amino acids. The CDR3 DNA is TGTGCCAGCTCCAGGACAGGAAGAACTGGAAACACCATATATTTT. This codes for CASSRTGRTGNTIYF.

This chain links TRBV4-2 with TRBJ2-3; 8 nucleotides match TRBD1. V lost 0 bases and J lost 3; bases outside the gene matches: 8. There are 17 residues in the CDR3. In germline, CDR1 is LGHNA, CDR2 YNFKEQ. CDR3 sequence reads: CASSQDFAQGGTDTQYF. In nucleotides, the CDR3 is TGTGCCAGCAGCCAAGATTTCGCACAGGGGGGAACAGATACGCAGTATTTT.

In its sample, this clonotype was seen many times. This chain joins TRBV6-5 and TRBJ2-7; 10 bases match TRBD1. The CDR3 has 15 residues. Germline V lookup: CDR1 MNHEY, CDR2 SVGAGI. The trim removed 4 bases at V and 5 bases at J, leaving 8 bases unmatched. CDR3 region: CASSSTGGLVHEQYF. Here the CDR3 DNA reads TGTGCCAGCAGTTCGACAGGGGGCCTGGTCCACGAGCAGTACTTC.

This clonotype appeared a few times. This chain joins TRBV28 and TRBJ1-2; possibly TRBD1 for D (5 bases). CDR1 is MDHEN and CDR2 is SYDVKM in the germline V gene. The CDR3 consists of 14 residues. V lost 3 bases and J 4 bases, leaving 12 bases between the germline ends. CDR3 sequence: CASSFSGQIYGYTF. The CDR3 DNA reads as TGTGCCAGCAGTTTTTCAGGACAAATCTATGGCTACACCTTC.

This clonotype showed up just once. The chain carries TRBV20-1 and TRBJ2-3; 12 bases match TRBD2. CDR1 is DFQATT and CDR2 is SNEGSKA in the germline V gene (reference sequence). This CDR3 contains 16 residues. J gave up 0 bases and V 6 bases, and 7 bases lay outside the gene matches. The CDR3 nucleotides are TGCAGTGCCTCGGGACTAGCGGGCACTAGCACAGATACGCAGTATTTT. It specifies CSASGLAGTSTDTQYF.

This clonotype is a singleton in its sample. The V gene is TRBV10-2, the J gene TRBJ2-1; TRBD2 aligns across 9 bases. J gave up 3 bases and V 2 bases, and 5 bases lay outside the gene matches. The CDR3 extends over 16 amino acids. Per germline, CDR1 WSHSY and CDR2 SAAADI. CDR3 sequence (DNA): TGCGCCAGCAGTGAGAAGGGACTAGCTTTCTACAATGAGCAGTTCTTC. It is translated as CASSEKGLAFYNEQFF.

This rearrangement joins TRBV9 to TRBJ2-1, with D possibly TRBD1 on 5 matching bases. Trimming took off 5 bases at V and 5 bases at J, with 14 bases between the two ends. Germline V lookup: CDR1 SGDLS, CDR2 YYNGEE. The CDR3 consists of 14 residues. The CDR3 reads CASRGPGPNNEQFF. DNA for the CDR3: TGTGCCAGCAGGGGGCCCGGGCCCAACAATGAGCAGTTCTTC.

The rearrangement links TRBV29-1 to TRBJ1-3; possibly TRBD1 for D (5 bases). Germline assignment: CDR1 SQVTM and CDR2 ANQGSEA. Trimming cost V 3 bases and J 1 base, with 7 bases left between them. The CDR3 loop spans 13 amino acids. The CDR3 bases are TGCAGCGTTGACGGGGCGTCTGGAAACACCATATATTTT. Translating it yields CSVDGASGNTIYF.

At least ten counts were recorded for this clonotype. CDR3 in amino acids: CASSLAWDSTYEQYF. DNA for the CDR3: TGTGCCAGCAGCTTGGCCTGGGACAGCACCTACGAGCAGTACTTC. The chain employs TRBV5-5 and TRBJ2-7, with 7 positions matching TRBD1. Trimming at V came to 0 bases and at J to 2 bases, leaving 5 bases not matched to a gene. The CDR3 loop spans 15 amino acids. CDR1 and CDR2 from the germline V gene are SGHKS and YYEKEE (reference sequence).

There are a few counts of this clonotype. Here the CDR3 reads CALRRDRNTGELFF. The CDR3 coding sequence is TGTGCCTTGCGCCGGGACAGGAACACCGGGGAGCTGTTTTTT. The chain has TRBV21-1 and TRBJ2-2; the DNA was not compared with TRBD1, the D call given in the table. TRBV21-1 is a listed pseudogene. The CDR3 sequence is 14 residues long.

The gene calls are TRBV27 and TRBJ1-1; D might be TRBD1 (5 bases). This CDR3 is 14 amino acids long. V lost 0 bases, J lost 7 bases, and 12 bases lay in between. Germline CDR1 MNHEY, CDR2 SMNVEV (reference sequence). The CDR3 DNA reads TGTGCCAGCAGTTTATCGGTACAGGTTGATGAAGCTTTCTTT. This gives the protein CASSLSVQVDEAFF.

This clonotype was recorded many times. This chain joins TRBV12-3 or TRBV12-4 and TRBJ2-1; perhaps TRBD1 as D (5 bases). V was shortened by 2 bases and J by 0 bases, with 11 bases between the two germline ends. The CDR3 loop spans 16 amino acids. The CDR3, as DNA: TGTGCCAGCAGTTTAAATTGGGGCCTCTCCTACAATGAGCAGTTCTTC. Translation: CASSLNWGLSYNEQFF.

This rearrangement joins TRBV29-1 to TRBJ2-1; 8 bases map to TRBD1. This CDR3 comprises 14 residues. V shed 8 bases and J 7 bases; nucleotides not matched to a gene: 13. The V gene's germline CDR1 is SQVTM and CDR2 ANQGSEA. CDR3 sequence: CSIEEGTGLNEQFF. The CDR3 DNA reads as TGCAGCATAGAAGAGGGGACAGGTCTTAATGAGCAGTTCTTC.

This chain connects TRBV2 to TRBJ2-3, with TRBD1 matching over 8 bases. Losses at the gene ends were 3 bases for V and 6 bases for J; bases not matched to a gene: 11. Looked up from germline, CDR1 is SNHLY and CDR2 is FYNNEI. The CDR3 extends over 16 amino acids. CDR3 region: CASSENRAGGRDTQYF. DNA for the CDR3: TGTGCCAGCAGTGAGAATCGGGCAGGGGGCCGTGATACGCAGTATTTT.

The CDR3 sequence is CASSKTSGLDTQYF. For the CDR3, the DNA is TGTGCCAGCAGCAAGACTAGCGGGTTGGATACGCAGTATTTT. This sequence joins TRBV7-8 and TRBJ2-3; TRBD2 agrees at 10 bases. This CDR3 comprises 14 residues. Per germline, CDR1 SGHVS and CDR2 FQNEAQ. V was clipped by 5 bases and J by 6 bases; unmatched bases: 5. Together with reference TRBV7-8 and TRBJ2-3, the CDR3 gives the full variable domain: GAGVSQSPRYKVAKRGQDVALRCDPISGHVSLFWYQQALGQGPEFLTYFQNEAQLDKSGLPSDRFFAERPEGSVSTLKIQRTQQEDSAVYLCASSKTSGLDTQYFGPGTRLTVL.

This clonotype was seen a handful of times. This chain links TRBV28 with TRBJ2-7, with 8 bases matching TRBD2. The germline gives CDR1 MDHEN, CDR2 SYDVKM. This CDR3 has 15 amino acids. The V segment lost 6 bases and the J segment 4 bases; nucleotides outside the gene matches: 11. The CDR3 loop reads CASSFKGSGGYEQYF. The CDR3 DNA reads TGTGCCAGCAGCTTTAAGGGAAGCGGGGGATACGAGCAGTACTTC.

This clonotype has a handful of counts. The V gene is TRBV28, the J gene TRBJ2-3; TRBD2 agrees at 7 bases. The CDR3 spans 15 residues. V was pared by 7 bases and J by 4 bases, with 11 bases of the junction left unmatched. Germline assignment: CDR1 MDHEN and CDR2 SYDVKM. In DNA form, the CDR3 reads TGTGCCAGCATTCCGGGGGGAGAGGGCGCAGATACGCAGTATTTT. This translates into CASIPGGEGADTQYF.

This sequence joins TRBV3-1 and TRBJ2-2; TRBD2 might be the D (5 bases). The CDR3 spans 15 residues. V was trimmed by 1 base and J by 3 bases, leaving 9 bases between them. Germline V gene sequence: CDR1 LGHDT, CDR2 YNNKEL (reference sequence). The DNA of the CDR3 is TGTGCCAGCAGCCAAGCCACGGGGTACACCGGGGAGCTGTTTTTT. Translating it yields CASSQATGYTGELFF.

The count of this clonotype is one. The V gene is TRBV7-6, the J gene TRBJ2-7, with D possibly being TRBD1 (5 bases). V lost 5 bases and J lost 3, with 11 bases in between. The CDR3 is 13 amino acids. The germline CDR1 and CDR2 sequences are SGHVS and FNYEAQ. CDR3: CASSEIQGYEQYF. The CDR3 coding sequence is TGTGCCAGCAGCGAGATCCAGGGCTACGAGCAGTACTTC.

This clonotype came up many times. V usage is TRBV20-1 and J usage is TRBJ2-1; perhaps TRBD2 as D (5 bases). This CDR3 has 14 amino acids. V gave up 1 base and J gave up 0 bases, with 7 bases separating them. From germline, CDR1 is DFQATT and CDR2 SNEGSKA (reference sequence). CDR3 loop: CSARGGSSYNEQFF. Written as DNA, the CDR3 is TGCAGTGCTAGAGGAGGGAGCTCCTACAATGAGCAGTTCTTC.

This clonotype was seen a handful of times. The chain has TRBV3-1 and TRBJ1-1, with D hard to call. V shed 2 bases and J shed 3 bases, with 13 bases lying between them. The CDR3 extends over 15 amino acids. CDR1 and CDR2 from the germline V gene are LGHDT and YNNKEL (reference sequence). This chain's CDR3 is CASSQNARGDTEAFF. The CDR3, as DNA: TGTGCCAGCAGCCAAAACGCCCGCGGGGACACTGAAGCTTTCTTT.